The 32 T cell receptor beta chains below come from one sample, sequenced in a study of T cell repertoires in cytomegalovirus infection (dated by TCRdb to the late 2010s). Sequencing used an Illumina HiSeq 1500. In TCRdb, the public reads were trimmed at Q25 with fastp and aligned with MiXCR, with productive beta chains retained. Identical CDR3 proteins give one entry, which carries the most common genes and DNA. The sample has around 350,000 distinct CDR3 sequences on record, approximately 18% of them singletons. The ten largest clones take up 8.7% of the sample. The sample taken for sequencing was PBMCs. The receptors come from a human donor in good health (CMV status not recorded). Some clones in this sample may be carry-over from other donors' samples.

This clonotype was counted at least ten times. The chain has TRBV6-1 and TRBJ1-1; TRBD1 is a possible D gene (5 bases). In germline, CDR1 is MNHNS, CDR2 SASEGT. Trimming shortened V by 6 bases and J by 4 bases, and 15 bases separated the two germline ends. CDR3 size: 14 residues. The DNA of the CDR3 is TGTGCCAGCAGGATAGACGGGGCTAGCACTGAAGCTTTCTTT. It translates to CASRIDGASTEAFF.

This clonotype was detected only a few times. The DNA for the CDR3 is TGTGCCAGCAGCCAAGTGGTACAGGGCGGGCAGTACTTC. Translated, it gives CASSQVVQGGQYF. This chain joins TRBV14 and TRBJ2-7, with a weak D call TRBD1 (6 bases). Germline V gives CDR1 SGHDN, CDR2 FVKESK. CDR3 length: 13 amino acids. Between the trimmed V and J ends, which lost 1 base and 9 bases, there was a span of 13 bases.

This clonotype occurred many times. V is TRBV7-8 and J is TRBJ1-2; maybe TRBD1 (5 bases). Trimming took 2 bases from V and 4 from J, leaving 17 bases between them. CDR1 and CDR2 (germline): SGHVS, FQNEAQ. The CDR3 covers 16 residues. The CDR3 reads CASSLLVGRQFYGYTF. CDR3 coding DNA: TGTGCCAGCAGCTTACTCGTGGGACGGCAGTTCTATGGCTACACCTTC.

The chain is built from TRBV10-3 and TRBJ1-3; perhaps TRBD1 as D (6 bases). The germline V gene has CDR1 ENHRY and CDR2 SYGVKD. The CDR3 is 15 amino acids. Trimming took off 3 bases at V and 0 bases at J, with 9 bases between the two ends. The CDR3 DNA reads as TGTGCCATCAGTGACGACAGGAGCTCTGGAAACACCATATATTTT. Its translation: CAISDDRSSGNTIYF.

Turning to this clonotype: Being one base from a much bigger clone, this may be a read error. The chain has TRBV19 and TRBJ2-1; 7 bases match TRBD2. Germline V gene data show CDR1 as LNHDA and CDR2 as SQIVND (reference sequence). This CDR3 has 13 residues. The CDR3: CVSTQRDRHEQFF. DNA of the CDR3: TGTGTCAGTACCCAGCGGGACCGGCATGAGCAGTTCTTC.

This clonotype has more than one count but fewer than ten. The rearrangement uses TRBV15 and TRBJ1-2; 9 nucleotides match TRBD1. CDR1 is LNHNV, CDR2 YYDKDF, per germline (reference sequence). V lost 5 bases, J lost 7 bases, and 2 bases stayed unmatched. The CDR3 is made up of 12 amino acids. The CDR3 DNA reads as TGTGCCACCAGCGGGACAGGGAGTGGCTACACCTTC. Amino acid sequence: CATSGTGSGYTF.

This clonotype appeared a few times. This chain connects TRBV12-3 or TRBV12-4 to TRBJ2-1; 8 bases map to TRBD2. This CDR3 region has 14 residues. V dropped 5 bases and J dropped 7; count of bases not matched to a gene: 7. Here the CDR3 reads CASSPQLAANEQFF. For the CDR3, the DNA is TGTGCCAGCAGTCCACAACTAGCGGCGAATGAGCAGTTCTTC.

This clonotype was observed at least ten times. In DNA form, the CDR3 reads TGTGCCAGCAGCCCTAGCGGGAGGTGGGAGCAGTTCTTC. Translated: CASSPSGRWEQFF. V usage is TRBV7-8 and J usage is TRBJ2-1; 11 positions agree with TRBD2. The CDR3 covers 13 residues. Germline V gene data show CDR1 as SGHVS and CDR2 as FQNEAQ. V dropped 5 bases and J dropped 10; count of bases not matched to a gene: 4.

The chain combines TRBV6-5 with TRBJ1-6; 11 bases are a match to TRBD1. The CDR3 length is 15 residues. Per germline, CDR1 MNHEY and CDR2 SVGAGI. V lost 0 bases to trimming and J lost 9 bases; unmatched junction nucleotides: 1. The CDR3 region is CASSYSGTGGSPLHF. The CDR3, as DNA: TGTGCCAGCAGTTACTCCGGGACAGGGGGTTCACCCCTCCACTTT.

There are a few counts of this clonotype. V usage is TRBV29-1 and J usage is TRBJ2-7; D not resolved. Germline V gene lookup returns CDR1 SQVTM and CDR2 ANQGSEA. The CDR3 is 12 amino acids. Trimming stripped 4 bases from V and 2 bases from J, with 9 bases between. Written as DNA, the CDR3 is TGCAGCGTTGTCTCAGCGACCTACGAGCAGTACTTC. Protein: CSVVSATYEQYF.

This clonotype was counted many times. The rearrangement uses TRBV7-2 and TRBJ2-1; D not resolved. CDR3 size: 14 residues. The V end was cut by 0 bases, the J end by 3 bases, with 6 bases between. CDR1 and CDR2 from the germline V gene are SGHTA and FQGNSA. CDR3 coding DNA: TGTGCCAGCAGCTTAGCGGCGGTCTACAATGAGCAGTTCTTC. It specifies CASSLAAVYNEQFF.

There are a few counts of this clonotype. The rearrangement links TRBV19 to TRBJ1-6; D ambiguous. Trimming removed 5 bases from V and 9 bases from J, with 14 bases in between. Germline values: CDR1 LNHDA, CDR2 SQIVND (reference sequence). The CDR3 has 14 residues. The CDR3 coding sequence is TGTGCCAGTAGTGAAGGGAGAAAGGCTTCACCCCTCCACTTT. Translation gives CASSEGRKASPLHF.

This clonotype occurred many times. The chain links TRBV7-2 to TRBJ2-1, with 8 bases lining up with TRBD1. The CDR3 is 14 amino acids. The germline V gene has CDR1 SGHTA and CDR2 FQGNSA. Germline trimming cut 5 bases from V and 2 bases from J; bases unmatched to any gene: 2. CDR3 in amino acids: CASSDRGPYNEQFF. CDR3 in DNA: TGTGCCAGCAGCGACAGGGGACCCTACAATGAGCAGTTCTTC.

The gene calls are TRBV6-2 or TRBV6-3 and TRBJ1-1; 8 positions match TRBD1. The CDR3 consists of 15 residues. V lost 5 bases and J lost 3; bases outside the gene matches: 8. Germline values: CDR1 MNHEY, CDR2 SVGEGT. The CDR3 DNA follows: TGTGCCAGCAGTCTCTTCAGGGGGCGCGACACTGAAGCTTTCTTT. It encodes CASSLFRGRDTEAFF.

The chain recombines TRBV6-1 with TRBJ2-1, with D perhaps assigned TRBD1 or TRBD2 (6 bases each). CDR3 length equals 13 residues. Trimming took 5 bases from V and 9 from J, leaving 14 bases between them. Germline V gives CDR1 MNHNS, CDR2 SASEGT. Here the CDR3 reads CASSYPGDTEQFF. CDR3 DNA: TGTGCCAGCAGTTACCCGGGGGACACTGAGCAGTTCTTC.

This clonotype has at least ten counts. This chain connects TRBV7-2 to TRBJ2-3; D not certain. The germline V gene has CDR1 SGHTA and CDR2 FQGNSA. CDR3 length equals 14 residues. V was cut by 1 base and J by 5 bases, with 10 bases left in between. The CDR3 loop reads CASSLGLAIDTQYF. In nucleotides, the CDR3 is TGTGCCAGCAGCTTAGGACTGGCCATAGATACGCAGTATTTT.

The V call is TRBV7-9, the J call TRBJ2-7; D possibly matches TRBD1 or TRBD2 (5 bases each). Trimming shortened V by 5 bases and J by 7 bases, and 18 bases separated the two germline ends. This CDR3 is 14 amino acids long. The V gene's germline CDR1 is SEHNR and CDR2 FQNEAQ (reference sequence). CDR3 residues: CASSPDTLEGEQYF. The CDR3 bases are TGTGCCAGCAGCCCTGATACGTTAGAGGGGGAGCAGTACTTC.

This chain uses TRBV20-1 with TRBJ2-7; no firm D call. The CDR3 runs 11 residues. Trimming removed 3 bases at V and 6 bases at J, with 9 bases between. Germline V gene lookup returns CDR1 DFQATT and CDR2 SNEGSKA (reference sequence). CDR3 coding DNA: TGCAGTGCTAGTGGAGTAAGCGAGCAGTACTTC. Encoded protein: CSASGVSEQYF.

This clonotype was detected only a few times. This CDR3 reads CASSYSDGNEKLFF. CDR3 in DNA: TGTGCCAGCAGTTACTCAGACGGGAATGAAAAACTGTTTTTT. V and J are TRBV6-5 and TRBJ1-4; the D is unclear. Germline V gives CDR1 MNHEY, CDR2 SVGAGI. V gave up 0 bases and J gave up 5 bases, with 7 bases separating them. CDR3 size: 14 residues.

The chain uses TRBV28 and TRBJ1-6; TRBD1 matches at 7 bases. The germline V gene encodes CDR1 MDHEN and CDR2 SYDVKM. J was trimmed by 7 bases and V by 5 bases; bases with no gene match: 8. There are 15 residues in the CDR3. CDR3 amino acids: CASSPRPQGNSPLHF. Here the CDR3 DNA reads TGTGCCAGCAGTCCTAGGCCACAGGGGAATTCACCCCTCCACTTT.

This clonotype turned up a few times. The J gene is TRBJ2-1, the V gene TRBV18, with 7 bases that match TRBD2. Germline V gene sequence: CDR1 KGHSH, CDR2 LQKENI. CDR3 length equals 13 residues. J lost 10 bases, V lost 11 bases, and 14 bases had no gene match. CDR3 region: CAVGRENPHEQFF. In DNA, the CDR3 is TGTGCCGTTGGGCGGGAGAACCCTCACGAGCAGTTCTTC.

Only a few counts were recorded for this clonotype. The chain uses TRBV20-1 and TRBJ1-5, with D possibly matching TRBD1 (5 bases). Germline values: CDR1 DFQATT, CDR2 SNEGSKA (reference sequence). The CDR3 sequence is 16 residues long. V shed 6 bases and J shed 4 bases, with 22 bases lying between them. DNA of the CDR3: TGCAGTGCCCACGGGGGGAACAGTTATGGAAATCAGCCCCAGCATTTT. Protein sequence: CSAHGGNSYGNQPQHF.

This clonotype came up many times. The chain carries TRBV7-2 and TRBJ2-7, with no clear D. Germline V gene sequence: CDR1 SGHTA, CDR2 FQGNSA. Trimming took 2 bases from V and 3 from J, leaving 8 bases between them. This CDR3 is 13 amino acids long. The CDR3 spells CASSLFPHYEQYF. CDR3 nucleotides: TGTGCCAGCAGCTTATTCCCGCACTACGAGCAGTACTTC.

This chain connects TRBV7-2 to TRBJ2-2, with 11 bases matching TRBD2. The ends lost 5 bases at V and 2 bases at J; junction bases unmatched: 4. There are 16 residues in the CDR3. Germline-derived CDR1 and CDR2 are SGHTA and FQGNSA. The CDR3 is CASSVSGGANTGELFF. DNA of the CDR3: TGTGCCAGCAGCGTTAGCGGGGGGGCCAACACCGGGGAGCTGTTTTTT.

The V gene is TRBV19, the J gene TRBJ2-3; D is perhaps TRBD1 (5 bases). Trimming pared 6 bases from V and 0 bases from J, leaving 7 bases between. Per germline, CDR1 LNHDA and CDR2 SQIVND (reference sequence). This CDR3 is 13 amino acids long. The CDR3 bases are TGTGCCAGTAGGGACACTAGCACAGATACGCAGTATTTT. Translating gives CASRDTSTDTQYF.

This clonotype has at least ten counts. The CDR3 loop reads CASSPRRLAGHEQFF. CDR3 nucleotides: TGTGCCAGCAGCCCCCGCCGACTAGCGGGGCATGAGCAGTTCTTC. The genes are TRBV7-8 and TRBJ2-1, with 11 bases lining up with TRBD2. V trimming: 5 bases; J trimming: 8 bases; junction bases outside the gene matches: 8. Looked up from germline, CDR1 is SGHVS and CDR2 is FQNEAQ. CDR3 length: 15 amino acids.

This clonotype was seen more than once but under ten times. CDR3 protein: CASRSAGLGEQYF. CDR3 nucleotide sequence: TGTGCCAGCAGAAGTGCTGGTTTGGGCGAGCAGTACTTC. This chain connects TRBV6-5 to TRBJ2-7; no definite D call. The length of the CDR3 is 13 residues. The V gene's germline CDR1 is MNHEY and CDR2 SVGAGI. The germline V and J ends were trimmed by 6 bases and 6 bases, with 15 bases remaining between them.

This clonotype has a count of ten or more. The chain uses TRBV7-2 and TRBJ2-5, with D hard to call. Per the germline V gene, CDR1 is SGHTA and CDR2 is FQGNSA. The V and J ends lost 1 base and 4 bases respectively, with 7 bases between them. The CDR3 is 13 amino acids. CDR3 DNA sequence: TGTGCCAGCAGCTTAGAGCGTCTAGAGACCCAGTACTTC. Amino acids: CASSLERLETQYF. Filled out from reference TRBV7-2 and TRBJ2-5, the complete variable domain reads GAGVSQSPSNKVTEKGKDVELRCDPISGHTALYWYRQSLGQGLEFLIYFQGNSAPDKSGLPSDRFSAERTGGSVSTLTIQRTQQEDSAVYLCASSLERLETQYFGPGTRLLVL.

This clonotype was detected many times. The V call is TRBV7-9, the J call TRBJ2-3, with D maybe TRBD2 (5 bases). Per germline, CDR1 SEHNR and CDR2 FQNEAQ (reference sequence). V was clipped by 8 bases and J by 4 bases, with 16 bases between them. The CDR3 extends over 14 amino acids. CDR3 protein: CASLSAAGSDTQYF. The CDR3 nucleotides are TGTGCCAGCCTGTCGGCCGCGGGTTCAGATACGCAGTATTTT.

The rearrangement joins TRBV7-2 to TRBJ2-7; 8 bases align to TRBD1. CDR3 length equals 14 residues. Per the germline V gene, CDR1 is SGHTA and CDR2 is FQGNSA. Trimming took 4 bases from V and 2 from J; bases not matched to a gene: 4. The CDR3 DNA reads as TGTGCCAGCAGCTCCCCGACAGGGGCCTACGAGCAGTACTTC. Translating gives CASSSPTGAYEQYF. Filled out from reference TRBV7-2 and TRBJ2-7, the complete variable domain reads GAGVSQSPSNKVTEKGKDVELRCDPISGHTALYWYRQSLGQGLEFLIYFQGNSAPDKSGLPSDRFSAERTGGSVSTLTIQRTQQEDSAVYLCASSSPTGAYEQYFGPGTRLTVT.

The chain employs TRBV19 and TRBJ2-1; D is uncertain. V was trimmed by 4 bases and J by 11 bases, leaving 12 bases between them. The CDR3 covers 12 residues. Looked up from germline, CDR1 is LNHDA and CDR2 is SQIVND (reference sequence). CDR3 loop: CASSTVGLQQFF. The CDR3 DNA reads as TGTGCCAGTAGTACCGTAGGATTACAGCAGTTCTTC.

The chain is built from TRBV10-3 and TRBJ1-3, with TRBD1 identical over 7 bases. J lost 0 bases, V lost 8 bases, and 7 bases had no gene match. The CDR3 has 15 residues. Germline values: CDR1 ENHRY, CDR2 SYGVKD. The CDR3: CAIGDSPFSGNTIYF. In DNA, the CDR3 is TGTGCCATCGGGGACAGCCCCTTCTCTGGAAACACCATATATTTT.